The 27 T cell receptor beta chains presented below share a single source sample, sequenced in a study of cytomegalovirus exposure and HLA in healthy donors. The PCR contained 60 Vbeta and 13 Jbeta primers. Some clones are missing from TCRdb's copy, which holds only in-frame ones; the method was immunoSEQ multiplex PCR. The table records around 180,000 clones, approximately 80% of them present only once. The specimen sequenced was PBMCs. The receptor set was obtained from a man between 60 and 75 years old in good health and CMV-seronegative.

The V call is TRBV18, the J call TRBJ2-1; weak D call: TRBD1 (5 bases). Germline V CDR1 and CDR2: KGHSH, LQKENI. V lost 0 bases, J lost 5 bases, and 8 bases lay in between. The CDR3 runs 14 residues. Written as DNA, the CDR3 is TGTGCCAGCTCACCACCTACAGGACACAATGAGCAGTTCTTC. It encodes CASSPPTGHNEQFF.

This clone turned up a few times. The junction departs from the called germline gene at one end, perhaps through a read error. The rearrangement joins TRBV7-7 to TRBJ1-1, with no clear D. This CDR3 has 13 amino acids. Looked up from germline, CDR1 is SSHAT and CDR2 is FNYEAQ (reference sequence). CDR3 residues: CASSLGENTEAFF. The CDR3 coding sequence is TGTGCTAGCAGCTTAGGAGAGAACACTGAAGCTTTCTTT.

This chain uses TRBV19 with TRBJ2-7; 7 positions match TRBD2. The V gene's germline CDR1 is LNHDA and CDR2 SQIVND (reference sequence). V dropped 3 bases and J dropped 0; count of bases not matched to a gene: 5. There are 15 residues in the CDR3. This CDR3 reads CASSIERDHSYEQYF. Here the CDR3 DNA reads TGTGCCAGTAGTATTGAGCGGGACCACTCCTACGAGCAGTACTTC. Full variable domain (outside the CDR3, taken from reference TRBV19 and TRBJ2-7): DGGITQSPKYLFRKEGQNVTLSCEQNLNHDAMYWYRQDPGQGLRLIYYSQIVNDFQKGDIAEGYSVSREKKESFPLTVTSAQKNPTAFYLCASSIERDHSYEQYFGPGTRLTVT.

J is TRBJ1-6 and V is TRBV10-3; D remains ambiguous. Germline V CDR1 and CDR2: ENHRY, SYGVKD. Trimming removed 3 bases at V and 7 bases at J, with 13 bases between. This CDR3 is 15 amino acids long. The CDR3 DNA reads TGTGCCATCAGTGACCCAAAGTTGGAGAATTCACCCCTCCACTTT. Protein: CAISDPKLENSPLHF.

The chain joins TRBV5-4 to TRBJ1-2; D possibly corresponds to TRBD1 (5 bases). The CDR3 loop spans 14 amino acids. Germline V lookup: CDR1 SGHNT, CDR2 YYREEE (reference sequence). V lost 1 base and J lost 3, with 10 bases in between. The CDR3 bases are TGTGCCAGCAGCTTGAGGGGAAAAGACTATGGCTACACCTTC. Protein product: CASSLRGKDYGYTF.

The genes are TRBV27 and TRBJ1-3; D is uncertain. Germline V lookup: CDR1 MNHEY, CDR2 SMNVEV (reference sequence). V was shortened by 5 bases and J by 4 bases, with 9 bases between the two germline ends. This CDR3 contains 13 residues. In nucleotides, the CDR3 is TGTGCCAGCAGTCTATATGCGGGAAACACCATATATTTT. Its protein product is CASSLYAGNTIYF.

The rearrangement uses TRBV7-9 and TRBJ1-2, with D hard to call. This CDR3 region has 14 residues. V shed 1 base and J shed 1 base, with 7 bases lying between them. CDR1 SEHNR and CDR2 FQNEAQ come from the germline V gene (reference sequence). CDR3: CASSLGQNNYGYTF. The CDR3 nucleotides read TGTGCCAGCAGCTTAGGGCAGAATAACTATGGCTACACCTTC. The whole variable domain, filled in from reference TRBV7-9 and TRBJ1-2, reads DTGVSQNPRHKITKRGQNVTFRCDPISEHNRLYWYRQTLGQGPEFLTYFQNEAQLEKSRLLSDRFSAERPKGSFSTLEIQRTEQGDSAMYLCASSLGQNNYGYTFGSGTRLTVV.

This clone showed up just a few times. The V gene is TRBV21-1, the J gene TRBJ1-1; the table's D call, TRBD1, has no DNA check behind it. TRBV21-1 constitutes a pseudogene. The CDR3 runs to 14 residues. The CDR3 loop reads CATNHRGLAPEAFF. CDR3 nucleotide sequence: TGTGCCACGAACCACAGGGGCTTGGCCCCTGAAGCTTTCTTT.

The chain uses TRBV2 and TRBJ1-2; D is ambiguous. Germline V CDR1 and CDR2: SNHLY, FYNNEI. The CDR3 spans 12 residues. With 6 bases removed from V and 1 base from J, the gap between germline ends came to 6 bases. CDR3 region: CASSQNNYGYTF. The CDR3 bases are TGTGCCAGCAGCCAAAATAACTATGGCTACACCTTC.

The chain combines TRBV5-6 with TRBJ2-7; D unresolved. V lost 1 base to trimming and J lost 6 bases, with 14 bases between them. CDR1 and CDR2 from the germline V gene are SGHDT and YYEEEE. This CDR3 comprises 14 residues. The CDR3 region has the DNA TGTGCCAGCAGCTTGCTTGCCGGTATTGGCGAGCAGTACTTC. Protein sequence: CASSLLAGIGEQYF.

As DNA, the CDR3 is TGTGCCAGCAGACTAGACAGGGGAAAAAGCGAGCAGTACTTC. Protein: CASRLDRGKSEQYF. The chain couples TRBV6-1 to TRBJ2-5, with TRBD1 identical over 8 bases. The end of the DNA is better explained by TRBJ2-7, so the J call may be wrong. The CDR3 contains 14 residues. The germline CDR1 and CDR2 sequences are MNHNS and SASEGT.

As concerns this clone: The same CDR3 arises from other DNA sequences in this sample as well. The chain employs TRBV5-1 and TRBJ1-1; no definite D call. From germline, CDR1 is SGHRS and CDR2 YFSETQ. The CDR3 loop spans 13 amino acids. Trimming left V 2 bases short and J 3 bases short, with 8 bases between. CDR3 in amino acids: CASSLAGDTEAFF. The CDR3 nucleotides are TGCGCCAGCAGCTTAGCGGGTGACACTGAAGCTTTCTTT.

The rearrangement uses TRBV18 and TRBJ2-1; 8 bases are a match to TRBD2. The CDR3 totals 17 residues. Germline CDR1 KGHSH, CDR2 LQKENI. The V and J ends lost 6 bases and 6 bases, in that order; junction bases with no gene match: 16. The CDR3 DNA sequence: TGTGCCAGCTCTCCTACGGACTACCAGCGGGGGACCAATGAGCAGTTCTTC. Its translation is CASSPTDYQRGTNEQFF.

V gene TRBV6-1 combines with J gene TRBJ1-4; maybe TRBD1 (5 bases). The germline CDR1 and CDR2 sequences are MNHNS and SASEGT. This CDR3 comprises 14 residues. V was shortened by 7 bases and J by 2 bases, with 11 bases between the two germline ends. The CDR3 here is CASISRGTNEKLFF. The CDR3 nucleotides are TGTGCCAGCATCTCACGGGGGACTAATGAAAAACTGTTTTTT.

This chain connects TRBV6-4 to TRBJ1-2; 8 nucleotides match TRBD1. CDR1 and CDR2 from the germline V gene are MRHNA and SNTAGT. This CDR3 comprises 15 residues. V lost 2 bases, J lost 6 bases, and 8 bases stayed unmatched. CDR3 coding DNA: TGTGCCAGCAGTGACAACCGACAGGGGAAGAATGGCTACACCTTC. Translation gives CASSDNRQGKNGYTF.

This chain joins TRBV6-1 and TRBJ2-7; 10 positions match TRBD1. This CDR3 spans 15 amino acids. Losses at the gene ends were 5 bases for V and 2 bases for J; bases not matched to a gene: 6. Per germline, CDR1 MNHNS and CDR2 SASEGT. This CDR3 reads CASSQAGTGAYEQYF. The CDR3 nucleotides read TGTGCCAGCAGTCAGGCCGGGACAGGGGCCTACGAGCAGTACTTC.

V is TRBV6-1 and J is TRBJ1-5, with D perhaps TRBD1 (6 bases). V was clipped by 7 bases and J by 7 bases, with 17 bases between them. The CDR3 loop spans 14 amino acids. Germline V gives CDR1 MNHNS, CDR2 SASEGT. The CDR3 sequence: CASTRTAVGQPQHF. CDR3 bases: TGTGCCAGCACGAGGACAGCCGTCGGCCAGCCCCAGCATTTT.

This chain connects TRBV7-9 to TRBJ1-4; D perhaps matches TRBD1 (5 bases). Trimming shortened V by 3 bases and J by 2 bases, and 7 bases separated the two germline ends. Per the germline V gene, CDR1 is SEHNR and CDR2 is FQNEAQ (reference sequence). The CDR3 spans 14 residues. For the CDR3, the DNA is TGTGCCAGCAGCTTCTCAGGGACTAATGAAAAACTGTTTTTT. Protein: CASSFSGTNEKLFF.

The chain recombines TRBV6-4 with TRBJ2-1; 10 bases line up with TRBD1. Trimming at V came to 5 bases and at J to 5 bases, leaving 6 bases not matched to a gene. CDR3 length equals 15 residues. Germline CDR1 MRHNA, CDR2 SNTAGT. The DNA for the CDR3 is TGTGCCAGCAGTTCCGGACAGGGGGTTAACAATGAGCAGTTCTTC. Translation gives CASSSGQGVNNEQFF.

This clone was picked up a small number of times. The J gene is TRBJ2-7, the V gene TRBV4-1; D is unclear. The germline V gene encodes CDR1 MGHRA and CDR2 YSYEKL. V lost 0 bases to trimming and J lost 0 bases, with 12 bases between them. This CDR3 is 16 amino acids long. CDR3 bases: TGCGCCAGCAGCCAAGATTTCCCATTGCGCTCCTACGAGCAGTACTTC. This sequence encodes CASSQDFPLRSYEQYF.

The chain recombines TRBV19 with TRBJ2-7; 9 nucleotides match TRBD1. The CDR3 length is 13 residues. Trimming took 5 bases from V and 6 from J; bases not matched to a gene: 5. Germline loops: CDR1 LNHDA, CDR2 SQIVND (reference sequence). CDR3 in amino acids: CASSYRGQGEQYF. The CDR3 nucleotides read TGTGCCAGTAGTTACAGGGGGCAGGGCGAGCAGTACTTC.

The V gene is TRBV19, the J gene TRBJ1-4; 9 bases are a match to TRBD1. The CDR3 is 19 amino acids. V dropped 4 bases and J dropped 0; count of bases not matched to a gene: 12. Germline lookup yields CDR1 LNHDA and CDR2 SQIVND (reference sequence). For the CDR3, the DNA is TGTGCCAGTAGTACGCTGACAGGGGGTCTTCCTGCAACTAATGAAAAACTGTTTTTT. This sequence encodes CASSTLTGGLPATNEKLFF.

This clone was detected once. The CDR3 coding sequence is TGTGCCAGCAGCCCAGACAAGTTTGGAGGTTCAGCCACTGAAGCTTTCTTT. This sequence encodes CASSPDKFGGSATEAFF. V is TRBV5-6 and J is TRBJ1-1; D unclear. Looked up from germline, CDR1 is SGHDT and CDR2 is YYEEEE. The CDR3 sequence is 17 residues long. Between the trimmed V and J ends, which lost 4 bases and 4 bases, there was a span of 23 bases. Complete variable domain (other parts from reference TRBV5-6 and TRBJ1-1): DAGVTQSPTHLIKTRGQQVTLRCSPKSGHDTVSWYQQALGQGPQFIFQYYEEEERQRGNFPDRFSGHQFPNYSSELNVNALLLGDSALYLCASSPDKFGGSATEAFFGQGTRLTVV.

The chain has TRBV7-6 and TRBJ2-7; 8 bases line up with TRBD2. Germline V gene lookup returns CDR1 SGHVS and CDR2 FNYEAQ. This CDR3 is 18 amino acids long. V lost 5 bases to trimming and J lost 4 bases; unmatched junction nucleotides: 19. The CDR3 is CASSLGGTHGLADYEQYF. The CDR3 nucleotides are TGTGCCAGCAGCCTAGGAGGAACCCATGGACTAGCAGATTACGAGCAGTACTTC.

This chain links TRBV10-1 with TRBJ1-2, with 7 nucleotides matching TRBD1. Germline loops: CDR1 WNHNN, CDR2 SYGVQD (reference sequence). This CDR3 comprises 13 residues. After removal of 2 bases from V and 7 bases from J, the junction contained 4 bases not matched to a gene. The CDR3: CASSEDRVGGYTF. In nucleotides, the CDR3 is TGCGCCAGCAGTGAGGACAGGGTTGGTGGCTACACCTTC.

This clone came up once. The chain has TRBV28 and TRBJ2-4, with a possible D match to TRBD2 (6 bases). V was pared by 0 bases and J by 5 bases, with 20 bases between. The CDR3 loop spans 18 amino acids. Germline assignment: CDR1 MDHEN and CDR2 SYDVKM. CDR3 loop: CASSLCRHGEAPQNIQYF. The CDR3 DNA reads TGTGCCAGCAGTTTATGCCGCCACGGGGAGGCCCCTCAAAACATTCAGTACTTC.

This rearrangement joins TRBV6-1 to TRBJ1-2; D possibly corresponds to TRBD1 (6 bases). Trimming shortened V by 7 bases and J by 4 bases, and 19 bases separated the two germline ends. The CDR3 runs to 15 residues. Germline lookup yields CDR1 MNHNS and CDR2 SASEGT. The DNA of the CDR3 is TGTGCCAGCACCGAAGGGCAGGGGACGACCTATGGCTACACCTTC. Translation gives CASTEGQGTTYGYTF.